One TCR beta chain is described in this entry. Its antigen is unidentified. In the PCR, 60 Vbeta and 13 Jbeta primers were used. The data were produced by immunoSEQ multiplex PCR, yet TCRdb's version contains in-frame clones alone and is incomplete. In the table there are 200,000 or so clones, approximately 80% of which are singletons. This sample is part of a study of cytomegalovirus exposure and HLA in healthy donors. Points from the study as a whole: In the analysis, some V segments, TRBV6-2 and TRBV6-3 included, were excluded as indistinguishable. A previous analysis found most TCR beta V segments productive roughly 90% or roughly 30% of the time. Cytomegalovirus-associated status was assigned to around 160 TCR beta chains.

The ends lost 0 bases at V and 1 base at J; junction bases unmatched: 6. CDR1 MGHRA and CDR2 YSYEKL come from the germline V gene. The CDR3 totals 16 residues. The chain combines TRBV4-1 with TRBJ2-7, with 7 bases fitting TRBD2. The TCR comes from a young woman in good health and CMV-seropositive. Sequenced sample: PBMCs. The CDR3 reads CASSQDVGGSSYEQYF. The CDR3 DNA reads TGCGCCAGCAGCCAAGATGTGGGGGGGTCATCCTACGAGCAGTACTTC.